This T cell receptor (beta chain) was recorded in a study of OX40 agonist ivuxolimab in advanced cancers. Study-wide context: It was permissible to have had prior anti-PD-1, anti-PD-L1 or anti-CTLA-4 therapy, and 40% had some. Notes on the study in general: Patients with a partial response at 0.1-3.0 mg/kg had among the lowest clonal expansion. In the 0.1 to 3.0 mg/kg range, CD4+ and CD8+ blood T cells had expanded clonally by week 6.

Concerning this clone: What it recognizes is unknown.

The CDR3 extends over 13 amino acids. CDR1 is SQVTM, CDR2 ANQGSEA, per germline. V lost 7 bases to trimming and J lost 8 bases; unmatched junction nucleotides: 6. Only in-frame clones appear in the TCRdb table, and some are missing; sequencing was by immunoSEQ multiplex PCR. The sample shows just under 100,000 clones, around 94% of them seen only once. The clonotype comes from an adult with an advanced solid tumor such as melanoma, head and neck, liver or kidney cancer. The chain uses TRBV29-1 and TRBJ1-4, with 11 bases fitting TRBD1. This sample comprised CD4+ or CD8+ T cells sorted from blood, obtained in a trial of the OX40 agonist ivuxolimab. The CDR3 region has the DNA TGCAGCGCCACCGGGACAGGGGGGGAAAAACTGTTTTTT. It codes for CSATGTGGEKLFF.